Included here is one TCR beta chain sequence, with context. The antigen remains undetermined. Losses at the gene ends were 4 bases for V and 7 bases for J; bases not matched to a gene: 8. The germline V gene has CDR1 SGDLS and CDR2 YYNGEE. The CDR3 extends over 15 amino acids. Mismatch repair deficiency was confirmed in all patients, by PCR or immunohistochemistry. This entry comes from a study of PD-1 blockade in mismatch repair-deficient tumors. Whole-study context: All were previously treated, progressing patients with some twelve mismatch repair-deficient cancer types. Study outcomes and limitations: After pembrolizumab, tumor-resident clones rose rapidly, then generally contracted before radiologic responses.

Method: immunoSEQ multiplex PCR; TCRdb's copy keeps in-frame clones and lacks some. There are 65,000 to 80,000 clones in the sample; approximately 80% occur only once, and 5% to 6.5% lies in the top ten. The chain is built from TRBV9 and TRBJ2-1; TRBD1 agrees at 10 bases. Sequencing was performed on peripheral blood, taken 2 weeks after starting pembrolizumab. The origin of this receptor is an adult with mismatch repair-deficient cancer. The CDR3 bases are TGTGCCAGCAGCATGACAGGGGGCGGTGGTAATGAGCAGTTCTTC. This translates into CASSMTGGGGNEQFF.